Here is one TCR beta chain with its context. Antigen unknown. This sample is drawn from a study of T cell responses to AZD1222 COVID-19 vaccine. In germline, CDR1 is SGHVS, CDR2 FNYEAQ. The length of the CDR3 is 15 residues. The V end was cut by 0 bases, the J end by 7 bases, with 12 bases between. Findings and caveats of the study: Clonal diversity was possibly underestimated, and white British individuals and females predominated among donors. Sampled repertoires all dated from after the peak T cell response. Recipients of AZD1222 seropositive at baseline numbered only 6 or 7. When two AZD1222 doses had been given, Spike-specific TCR breadth and depth rose.

Produced via immunoSEQ multiplex PCR; TCRdb's table is partial and in-frame only. The sample comprises some 150,000 clones, 75% to 90% of which are singletons, and about 4% rests with the top ten. This receptor was identified in an adult in good health. Source: peripheral blood, taken on day 0 of MenACWY control vaccination. The chain recombines TRBV7-6 with TRBJ1-4, with a weak D call TRBD1 (5 bases). The CDR3 loop is CASSLAVGRGEKLFF. The CDR3 DNA reads as TGTGCCAGCAGCTTAGCGGTGGGTAGGGGTGAAAAACTGTTTTTT.